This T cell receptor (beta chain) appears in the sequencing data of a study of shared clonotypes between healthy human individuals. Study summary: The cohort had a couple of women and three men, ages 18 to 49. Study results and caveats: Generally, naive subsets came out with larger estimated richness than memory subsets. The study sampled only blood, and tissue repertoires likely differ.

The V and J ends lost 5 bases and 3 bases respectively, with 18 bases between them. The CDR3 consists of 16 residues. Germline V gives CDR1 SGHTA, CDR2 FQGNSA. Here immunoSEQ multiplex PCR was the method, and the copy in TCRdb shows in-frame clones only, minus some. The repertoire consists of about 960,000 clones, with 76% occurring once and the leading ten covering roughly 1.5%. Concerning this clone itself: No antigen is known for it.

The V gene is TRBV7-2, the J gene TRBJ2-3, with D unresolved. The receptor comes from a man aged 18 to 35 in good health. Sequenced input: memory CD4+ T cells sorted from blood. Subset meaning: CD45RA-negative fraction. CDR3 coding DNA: TGTGCCAGCAGCCTGGTGGTACGGAAAGGGACAGATACGCAGTATTTT. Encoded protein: CASSLVVRKGTDTQYF.